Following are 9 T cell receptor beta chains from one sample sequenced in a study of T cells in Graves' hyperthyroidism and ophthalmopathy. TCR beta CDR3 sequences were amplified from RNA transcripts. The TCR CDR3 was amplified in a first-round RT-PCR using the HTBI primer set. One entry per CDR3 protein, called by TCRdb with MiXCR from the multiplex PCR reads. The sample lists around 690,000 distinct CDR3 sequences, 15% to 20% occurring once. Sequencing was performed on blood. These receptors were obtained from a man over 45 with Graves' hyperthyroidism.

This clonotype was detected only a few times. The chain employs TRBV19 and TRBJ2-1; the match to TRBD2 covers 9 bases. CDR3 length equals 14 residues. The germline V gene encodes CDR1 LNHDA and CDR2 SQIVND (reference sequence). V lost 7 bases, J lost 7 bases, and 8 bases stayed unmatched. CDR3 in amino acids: CASTAYSGRNEQFF. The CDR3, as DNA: TGTGCCAGTACCGCCTATAGCGGGAGAAATGAGCAGTTCTTC.

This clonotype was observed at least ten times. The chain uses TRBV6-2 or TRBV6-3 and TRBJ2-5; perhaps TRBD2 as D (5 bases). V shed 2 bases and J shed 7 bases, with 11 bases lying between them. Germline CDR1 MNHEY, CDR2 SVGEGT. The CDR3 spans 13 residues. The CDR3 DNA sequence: TGTGCCAGCAGTTACGACGGGGAAGTGACCCAGTACTTC. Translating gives CASSYDGEVTQYF.

The CDR3, as DNA: TGTGCCAGTAGTACACTAGGGACAGTCACCGGGGAGCTGTTTTTT. As protein: CASSTLGTVTGELFF. V and J are TRBV19 and TRBJ2-2, with 7 bases aligning to TRBD1. Germline V gene lookup returns CDR1 LNHDA and CDR2 SQIVND (reference sequence). There are 15 residues in the CDR3. The ends lost 4 bases at V and 4 bases at J; junction bases unmatched: 6.

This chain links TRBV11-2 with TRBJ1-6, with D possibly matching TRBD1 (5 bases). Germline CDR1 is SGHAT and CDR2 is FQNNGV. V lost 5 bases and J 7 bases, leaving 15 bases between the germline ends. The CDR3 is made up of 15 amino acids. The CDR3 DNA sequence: TGTGCCAGCAGCCCCGGGGGACTGAAAAATTCACCCCTCCACTTT. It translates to CASSPGGLKNSPLHF.

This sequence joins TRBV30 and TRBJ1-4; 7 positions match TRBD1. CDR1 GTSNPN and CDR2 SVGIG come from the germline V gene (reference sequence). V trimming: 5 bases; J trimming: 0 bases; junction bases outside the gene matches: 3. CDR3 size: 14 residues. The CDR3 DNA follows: TGTGCCTGGGGACAGGCGGCAACTAATGAAAAACTGTTTTTT. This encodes CAWGQAATNEKLFF.

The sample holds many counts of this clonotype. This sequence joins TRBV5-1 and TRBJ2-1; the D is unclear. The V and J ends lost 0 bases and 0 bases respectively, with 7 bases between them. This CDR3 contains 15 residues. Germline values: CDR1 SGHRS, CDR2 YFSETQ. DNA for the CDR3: TGCGCCAGCAGCTTGGGTGGAAACTCCTACAATGAGCAGTTCTTC. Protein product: CASSLGGNSYNEQFF.

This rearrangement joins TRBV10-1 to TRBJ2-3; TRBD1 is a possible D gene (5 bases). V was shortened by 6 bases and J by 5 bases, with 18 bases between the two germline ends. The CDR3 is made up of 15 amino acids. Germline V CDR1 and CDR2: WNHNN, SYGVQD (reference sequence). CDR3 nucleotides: TGCGCCAGCAGCCCAGGGATAGCTGGGGAAGATACGCAGTATTTT. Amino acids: CASSPGIAGEDTQYF.

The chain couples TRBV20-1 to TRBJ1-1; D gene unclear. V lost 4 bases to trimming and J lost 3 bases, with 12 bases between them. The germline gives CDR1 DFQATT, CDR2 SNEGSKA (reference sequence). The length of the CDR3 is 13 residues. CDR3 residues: CSATPDGDTEAFF. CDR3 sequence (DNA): TGCAGTGCTACTCCGGACGGAGACACTGAAGCTTTCTTT.

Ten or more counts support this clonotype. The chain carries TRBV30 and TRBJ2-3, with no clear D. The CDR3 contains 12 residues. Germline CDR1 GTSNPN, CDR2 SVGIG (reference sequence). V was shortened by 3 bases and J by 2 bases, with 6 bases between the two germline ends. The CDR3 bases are TGTGCCTGGAGCACCGTCACAGATACGCAGTATTTT. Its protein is CAWSTVTDTQYF.